This T cell receptor (beta chain) was found in a study of cytomegalovirus exposure and HLA in healthy donors. Study-wide results and caveats: For TCR beta chains, V- and J-gene trimming was later linked to a missense DCLRE1C variant. At a 0.05 false discovery rate, a later analysis found approximately 17,000 TCR beta sequences to be associated with HLA alleles. A later analysis reportedly found that, within productive TCRs, an Asian-associated ancestry cluster had fewer N-insertions than the mean observed across the roughly 730 donors.

Regarding this clone: Its antigen is as yet unknown.

Germline V gives CDR1 MRHNA, CDR2 SNTAGT. The germline V and J ends were trimmed by 6 bases and 5 bases, with 11 bases remaining between them. The CDR3 loop spans 13 amino acids. In the PCR, 60 Vbeta and 13 Jbeta primers were used. The method was immunoSEQ multiplex PCR; TCRdb's version includes in-frame clones alone and lacks a portion of them. The sample lists roughly 80,000 clones; roughly 70% were seen once. V usage is TRBV6-4 and J usage is TRBJ2-1, with D possibly matching TRBD2 (5 bases). The TCR was taken from a man aged 55 to 69 in good health and CMV-seropositive. Material: PBMCs. As DNA, the CDR3 is TGTGCCAGCAGCCGGACTGGTGACAATGAGCAGTTCTTC. Translation: CASSRTGDNEQFF.